Following are 10 T cell receptor beta chains from one sample sequenced in a study of Ad26.COV2.S vaccination and SARS-CoV-2 variants. This table comes from immunoSEQ multiplex PCR, and its TCRdb copy is limited to in-frame clones, with some not included. In the table there are 400,000 or so clones, about nine tenths of which are singletons. Specified treatment: around 19 received Ad26.COV2.S at low or high dose, single or two shots; about 5 received placebo; per-sample allocation not given. Sampling was performed 63 days after the first vaccine or placebo injection. The starting material was peripheral blood, obtained in a trial of Ad26.COV2.S vaccine versus placebo. These receptors were obtained from a person between 18 and 65 years old who received the Ad26.COV2.S COVID-19 vaccine or a placebo.

The gene calls are TRBV9 and TRBJ1-1; D is unclear. The V end was cut by 0 bases, the J end by 4 bases, with 16 bases between. Germline V lookup: CDR1 SGDLS, CDR2 YYNGEE. This CDR3 comprises 16 residues. The CDR3 DNA follows: TGTGCCAGCAGCGTAGCCCTACAGAGTATGGGCACTGAAGCTTTCTTT. This sequence encodes CASSVALQSMGTEAFF.

The rearrangement links TRBV15 to TRBJ1-5; weak D call: TRBD1 (6 bases). V lost 0 bases and J lost 0, with 15 bases in between. The CDR3 is 18 residues long. Germline V CDR1 and CDR2: LNHNV, YYDKDF (reference sequence). The CDR3 DNA sequence: TGTGCCACCAGCAGAGATGAAGTAAGGGGGAGTAGCAATCAGCCCCAGCATTTT. Translation: CATSRDEVRGSSNQPQHF.

V is TRBV5-1 and J is TRBJ1-3, with 11 bases lining up with TRBD1. V was clipped by 4 bases and J by 0 bases; unmatched bases: 3. In germline, CDR1 is SGHRS, CDR2 YFSETQ. The CDR3 spans 16 residues. CDR3 coding DNA: TGCGCCAGCAGCACCGGGACAGGGGGCTCTGGAAACACCATATATTTT. As protein: CASSTGTGGSGNTIYF.

The genes are TRBV2 and TRBJ2-6, with D uncertain. CDR3 length: 10 amino acids. Trimming cost V 6 bases and J 15 bases, with 9 bases left between them. Germline assignment: CDR1 SNHLY and CDR2 FYNNEI. CDR3 in amino acids: CASRIIDLTF. CDR3 sequence (DNA): TGTGCCAGCAGGATTATAGACCTGACTTTC.

The chain recombines TRBV27 with TRBJ2-3; 8 bases fit TRBD2. This CDR3 is built from 18 residues. Germline V gives CDR1 MNHEY, CDR2 SMNVEV (reference sequence). V shed 5 bases and J 3 bases; nucleotides not matched to a gene: 16. The DNA of the CDR3 is TGTGCCAGCAGTGCCTACTTTGCCGGGGGGGCCTTTACAGATACGCAGTATTTT. This translates into CASSAYFAGGAFTDTQYF.

V is TRBV2 and J is TRBJ2-7, with 8 bases that match TRBD2. Per germline, CDR1 SNHLY and CDR2 FYNNEI. The CDR3 runs to 14 residues. V lost 8 bases, J lost 0 bases, and 6 bases stayed unmatched. CDR3 sequence: CASEVAGSSYEQYF. In DNA form, the CDR3 reads TGTGCCAGCGAAGTAGCGGGGAGCTCCTACGAGCAGTACTTC.

The rearrangement joins TRBV18 to TRBJ1-1; 7 bases line up with TRBD1. Germline V CDR1 and CDR2: KGHSH, LQKENI. Trimming cost V 6 bases and J 0 bases; bases outside gene matches: 7. There are 15 residues in the CDR3. DNA of the CDR3: TGTGCCAGCTCGCTCCAGACAGGGTTGAACACTGAAGCTTTCTTT. Protein product: CASSLQTGLNTEAFF.

The chain is built from TRBV7-9 and TRBJ2-7; TRBD1 matches 8 bases. CDR3 length equals 15 residues. V was clipped by 5 bases and J by 6 bases; unmatched bases: 12. Germline V gene sequence: CDR1 SEHNR, CDR2 FQNEAQ (reference sequence). CDR3 amino acids: CASSPPGKDRAEQYF. The CDR3 coding sequence is TGTGCCAGCAGCCCGCCTGGCAAGGACAGGGCCGAGCAGTACTTC. The complete variable domain, with remaining parts taken from reference TRBV7-9 and TRBJ2-7, reads DTGVSQNPRHKITKRGQNVTFRCDPISEHNRLYWYRQTLGQGPEFLTYFQNEAQLEKSRLLSDRFSAERPKGSFSTLEIQRTEQGDSAMYLCASSPPGKDRAEQYFGPGTRLTVT.

Only one count was recorded for this clone. The chain has TRBV15 and TRBJ1-4; no clear D. Trimming pared 2 bases from V and 0 bases from J, leaving 10 bases between. From germline, CDR1 is LNHNV and CDR2 YYDKDF (reference sequence). The CDR3 is 16 amino acids. The CDR3 bases are TGTGCCACCAGCAGAAATAGCAGACCAACTAATGAAAAACTGTTTTTT. Encoded protein: CATSRNSRPTNEKLFF.

The chain links TRBV5-6 to TRBJ2-7; D may be TRBD1 (6 bases). Germline V CDR1 and CDR2: SGHDT, YYEEEE. V gave up 6 bases and J gave up 3 bases, with 16 bases separating them. This CDR3 spans 14 amino acids. CDR3: CASTLGAGVYEQYF. The CDR3 DNA sequence: TGTGCCAGCACCCTGGGGGCAGGGGTCTACGAGCAGTACTTC.